These 5 T cell receptor beta chains originate from one sample sequenced in a study of OX40 agonist ivuxolimab in advanced cancers. Clones were sequenced by immunoSEQ multiplex PCR, and TCRdb holds only the in-frame ones, with some missing. The repertoire holds approximately 19,000 clones, over 60% seen once, with around 15% in the top ten. The sample here was CD4+ or CD8+ T cells sorted from blood, taken in a trial of the OX40 agonist ivuxolimab. The receptors were gathered from an adult with an advanced solid tumor such as melanoma, head and neck, liver or kidney cancer.

The J gene is TRBJ1-5, the V gene TRBV27; weak D call: TRBD1 (5 bases). Germline assignment: CDR1 MNHEY and CDR2 SMNVEV (reference sequence). The CDR3 loop spans 17 amino acids. The V end was cut by 1 base, the J end by 6 bases, with 19 bases between. CDR3 DNA: TGTGCCAGCAGTTTATATCGGAGGGGACGAGACAGTCAGCCCCAGCATTTT. Translated: CASSLYRRGRDSQPQHF.

J is TRBJ2-7 and V is TRBV6-5, with TRBD1 identical over 9 bases. V was pared by 2 bases and J by 3 bases, with 8 bases of the junction left unmatched. Germline V gene lookup returns CDR1 MNHEY and CDR2 SVGAGI. The CDR3 spans 16 residues. The CDR3 DNA reads TGTGCCAGCAGTTACGGTACAGGGGGCCATAACTACGAGCAGTACTTC. Translating it yields CASSYGTGGHNYEQYF.

This clone was found a few times. This chain joins TRBV29-1 and TRBJ2-7; tentatively, D is TRBD1 or TRBD2 (5 bases each). Trimming pared 4 bases from V and 2 bases from J, leaving 9 bases between. Germline lookup yields CDR1 SQVTM and CDR2 ANQGSEA. The CDR3 extends over 12 amino acids. The CDR3 DNA is TGCAGCGTTGGGGACGGTCCCTACGAGCAGTACTTC. Translation gives CSVGDGPYEQYF.

The chain employs TRBV19 and TRBJ2-2, with D unclear. The CDR3 consists of 14 residues. Trimming cost V 7 bases and J 0 bases, with 9 bases left between them. Germline lookup yields CDR1 LNHDA and CDR2 SQIVND (reference sequence). The CDR3, as DNA: TGTGCCAGTACCACAGCTACGAACACCGGGGAGCTGTTTTTT. Its translation: CASTTATNTGELFF.

The J gene is TRBJ1-6, the V gene TRBV2; D is uncertain. This CDR3 comprises 13 residues. V was cut by 4 bases and J by 5 bases, with 6 bases left in between. Per germline, CDR1 SNHLY and CDR2 FYNNEI. In DNA, the CDR3 is TGTGCCAGCAGTGGCCTAGATAATTCACCCCTCCACTTT. Translated: CASSGLDNSPLHF.